This T cell receptor (beta chain) was retrieved from a study of control samples from healthy donors and cancer patients. TCRdb's table, derived via immunoSEQ multiplex PCR, lists solely in-frame clones and lacks some. Of approximately 49,000 clones listed, approximately 86% are singletons. Germline values: CDR1 SNHLY, CDR2 FYNNEI. With V trimmed by 7 bases and J by 4 bases, 6 bases remained unmatched. This CDR3 has 13 amino acids. The gene calls are TRBV2 and TRBJ1-1; 7 nucleotides align to TRBD1. Sequenced sample: PBMCs. This sequence was found in a woman aged 50 to 60 with lung cancer. CDR3 in DNA: TGTGCCAGCACGCGACAGGGACCCACTGAAGCTTTCTTT. Its translation: CASTRQGPTEAFF.